The source of this T cell receptor (beta chain) is a study of OX40 agonist ivuxolimab in advanced cancers. Regarding the study as a whole: Dosing at 0.1 to 3.0 mg/kg was accompanied by clonal expansion of CD4+ and CD8+ blood T cells by week 6. Also present in some nonresponders was a low level of normalized T-cell clonal expansion. Researchers did not determine the expanded peripheral T cells' antigen specificity.

On this clone itself: Its antigen is not identified.

Assay: immunoSEQ multiplex PCR; the TCRdb copy retains only in-frame clones and omits some. Of 67,000 or so clones in the sample, around 90% were seen once. The junction had 16 bases not matched to a gene; V was cut back by 2 bases and J by 8 bases. This CDR3 region has 18 residues. In germline, CDR1 is SGHVS, CDR2 FNYEAQ. The rearrangement uses TRBV7-6 and TRBJ2-2; 8 bases are a match to TRBD1. This specimen was CD4+ or CD8+ T cells sorted from blood, taken in a trial of the OX40 agonist ivuxolimab. This sequence was found in an adult with an advanced solid tumor such as melanoma, head and neck, liver or kidney cancer. CDR3 DNA sequence: TGTGCCAGCAGCTTACTAAACGGAGCGACAGGGGTCGCGGGGGAGCTGTTTTTT. It yields the protein CASSLLNGATGVAGELFF.